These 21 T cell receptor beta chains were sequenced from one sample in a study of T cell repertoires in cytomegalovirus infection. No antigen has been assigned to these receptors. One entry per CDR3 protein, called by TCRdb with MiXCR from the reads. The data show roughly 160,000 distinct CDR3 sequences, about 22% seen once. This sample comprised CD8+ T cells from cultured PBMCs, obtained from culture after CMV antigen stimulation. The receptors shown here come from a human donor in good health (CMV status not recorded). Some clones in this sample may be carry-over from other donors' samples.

CDR3 region: CASSFSDEQYF. The CDR3 coding sequence is TGCGCCAGCAGCTTTTCGGACGAGCAGTACTTC. The chain recombines TRBV5-1 with TRBJ2-7; D not resolved. Germline V gene data show CDR1 as SGHRS and CDR2 as YFSETQ. The CDR3 spans 11 residues. V lost 2 bases and J 5 bases, leaving 5 bases between the germline ends.

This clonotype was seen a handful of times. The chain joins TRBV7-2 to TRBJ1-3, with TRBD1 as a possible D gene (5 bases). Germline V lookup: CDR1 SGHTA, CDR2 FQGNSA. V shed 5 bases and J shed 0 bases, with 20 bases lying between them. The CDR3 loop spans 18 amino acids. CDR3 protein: CASSVGGGHLHSGNTIYF. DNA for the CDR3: TGTGCCAGCAGCGTGGGGGGAGGCCACTTACACTCTGGAAACACCATATATTTT.

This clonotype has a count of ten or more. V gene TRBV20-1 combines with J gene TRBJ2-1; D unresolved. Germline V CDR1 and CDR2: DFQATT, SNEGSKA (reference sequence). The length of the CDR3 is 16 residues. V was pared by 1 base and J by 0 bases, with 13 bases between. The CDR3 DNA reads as TGCAGTGCTAGAGCGGCAGAAATGATCTCCTACAATGAGCAGTTCTTC. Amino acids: CSARAAEMISYNEQFF.

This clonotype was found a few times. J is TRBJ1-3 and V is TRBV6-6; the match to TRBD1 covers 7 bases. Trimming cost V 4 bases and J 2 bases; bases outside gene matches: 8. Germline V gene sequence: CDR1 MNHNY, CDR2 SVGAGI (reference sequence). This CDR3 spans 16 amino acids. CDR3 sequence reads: CASSSTRGGTGNTIYF. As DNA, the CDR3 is TGTGCCAGCAGTTCCACCAGGGGGGGAACTGGAAACACCATATATTTT.

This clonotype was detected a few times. The CDR3 coding sequence is TGTGCCAGCATTAACAGGGGTTTTGGAGAGACCCAGTACTTC. This sequence encodes CASINRGFGETQYF. The chain couples TRBV12-3 or TRBV12-4 to TRBJ2-5, with 7 positions matching TRBD1. The CDR3 runs 14 residues. The J segment lost 4 bases and the V segment lost 7 bases, leaving 9 bases of the junction unmatched.

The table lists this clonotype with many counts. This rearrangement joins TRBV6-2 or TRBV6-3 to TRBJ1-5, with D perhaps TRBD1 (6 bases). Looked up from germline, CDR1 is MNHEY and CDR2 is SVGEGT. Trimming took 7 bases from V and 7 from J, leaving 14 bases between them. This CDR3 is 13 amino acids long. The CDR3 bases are TGTGCCAGCACCATAGGGGGGGTCCAGCCCCAGCATTTT. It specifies CASTIGGVQPQHF.

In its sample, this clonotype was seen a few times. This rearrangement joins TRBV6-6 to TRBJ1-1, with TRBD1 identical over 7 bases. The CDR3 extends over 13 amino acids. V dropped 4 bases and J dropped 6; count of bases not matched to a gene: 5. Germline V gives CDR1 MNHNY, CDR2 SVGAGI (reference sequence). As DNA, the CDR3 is TGTGCCAGCAGTTCCAGGGGGATGCCTGAAGCTTTCTTT. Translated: CASSSRGMPEAFF.

Here the CDR3 reads CASRLGGTGNTIYF. The CDR3 DNA reads TGTGCCAGCCGTCTCGGGGGGACTGGAAACACCATATATTTT. This chain uses TRBV12-3 or TRBV12-4 with TRBJ1-3, with a weak D call TRBD1 (5 bases). This CDR3 is 14 amino acids long. With 8 bases removed from V and 2 bases from J, the gap between germline ends came to 13 bases.

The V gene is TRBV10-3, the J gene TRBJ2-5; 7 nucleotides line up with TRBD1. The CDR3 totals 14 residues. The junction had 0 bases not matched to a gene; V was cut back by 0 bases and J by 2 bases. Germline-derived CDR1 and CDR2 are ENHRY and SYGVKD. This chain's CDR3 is CAISESGQQETQYF. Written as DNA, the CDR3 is TGTGCCATCAGTGAGTCGGGACAGCAAGAGACCCAGTACTTC.

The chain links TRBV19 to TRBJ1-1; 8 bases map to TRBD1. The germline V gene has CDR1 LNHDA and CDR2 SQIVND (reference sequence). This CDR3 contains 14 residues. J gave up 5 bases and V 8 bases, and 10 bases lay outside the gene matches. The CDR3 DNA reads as TGTGCCAGTTTGAGACAGGGGTATCCGACTGAAGCTTTCTTT. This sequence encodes CASLRQGYPTEAFF.

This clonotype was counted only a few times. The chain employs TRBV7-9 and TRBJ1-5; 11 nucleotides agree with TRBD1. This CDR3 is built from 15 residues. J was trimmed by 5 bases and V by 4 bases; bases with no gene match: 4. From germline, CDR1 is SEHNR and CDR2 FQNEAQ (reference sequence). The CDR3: CASSSGDRGYQPQHF. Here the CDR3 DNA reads TGTGCCAGCAGCTCGGGGGACAGGGGGTATCAGCCCCAGCATTTT.

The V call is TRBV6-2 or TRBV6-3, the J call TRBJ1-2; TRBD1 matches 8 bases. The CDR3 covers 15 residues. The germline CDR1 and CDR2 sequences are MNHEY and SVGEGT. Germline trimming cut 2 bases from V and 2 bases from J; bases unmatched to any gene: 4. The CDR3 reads CASSYTDRVNYGYTF. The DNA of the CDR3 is TGTGCCAGCAGTTACACGGACAGGGTGAACTATGGCTACACCTTC.

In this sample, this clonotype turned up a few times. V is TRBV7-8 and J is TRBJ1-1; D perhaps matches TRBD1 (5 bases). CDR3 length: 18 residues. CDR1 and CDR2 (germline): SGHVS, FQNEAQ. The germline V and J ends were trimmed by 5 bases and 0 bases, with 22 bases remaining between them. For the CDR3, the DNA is TGTGCCAGCAGCCTAGGAATGGGGACCTCTTTTGTGAACACTGAAGCTTTCTTT. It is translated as CASSLGMGTSFVNTEAFF.

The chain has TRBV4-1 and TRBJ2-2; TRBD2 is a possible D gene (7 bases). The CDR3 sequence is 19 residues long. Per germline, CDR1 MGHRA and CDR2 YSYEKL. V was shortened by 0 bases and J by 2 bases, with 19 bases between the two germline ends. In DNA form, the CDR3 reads TGCGCCAGCAGCCAAGAGGGGATATTTGGGGGGGCCAACACCGGGGAGCTGTTTTTT. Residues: CASSQEGIFGGANTGELFF.

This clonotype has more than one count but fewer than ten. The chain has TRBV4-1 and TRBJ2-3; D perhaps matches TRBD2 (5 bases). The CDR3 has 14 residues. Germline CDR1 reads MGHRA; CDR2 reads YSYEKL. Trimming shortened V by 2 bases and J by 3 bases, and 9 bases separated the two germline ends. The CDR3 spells CASSQFRGTDTQYF. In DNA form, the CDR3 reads TGCGCCAGCAGCCAATTCCGGGGTACAGATACGCAGTATTTT.

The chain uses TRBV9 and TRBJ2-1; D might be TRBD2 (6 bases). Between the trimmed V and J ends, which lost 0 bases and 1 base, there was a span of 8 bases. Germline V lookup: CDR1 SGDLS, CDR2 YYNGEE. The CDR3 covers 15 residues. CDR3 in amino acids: CASSVGRGSYNEQFF. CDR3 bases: TGTGCCAGCAGCGTAGGCCGGGGGTCCTACAATGAGCAGTTCTTC.

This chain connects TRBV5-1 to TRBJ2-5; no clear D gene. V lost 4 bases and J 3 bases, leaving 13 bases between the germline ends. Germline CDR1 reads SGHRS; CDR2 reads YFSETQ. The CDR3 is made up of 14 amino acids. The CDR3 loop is CASSERVPKETQYF. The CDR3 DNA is TGCGCCAGCAGCGAGAGAGTTCCCAAAGAGACCCAGTACTTC.

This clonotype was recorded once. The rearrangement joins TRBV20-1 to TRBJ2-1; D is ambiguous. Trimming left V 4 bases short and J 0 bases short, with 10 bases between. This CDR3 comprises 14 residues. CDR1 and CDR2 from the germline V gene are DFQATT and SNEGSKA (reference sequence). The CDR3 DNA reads TGCAGTGCTAACCACAGAAGCTCCTACAATGAGCAGTTCTTC. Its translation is CSANHRSSYNEQFF.

CDR3 DNA sequence: TGTGCCAGCAGCCACCTACGATGGGGCGAGCAGTACTTC. The encoded protein is CASSHLRWGEQYF. The rearrangement uses TRBV14 and TRBJ2-7; D is unresolved. The CDR3 spans 13 residues. V lost 3 bases, J lost 6 bases, and 12 bases lay in between. Germline CDR1 reads SGHDN; CDR2 reads FVKESK.

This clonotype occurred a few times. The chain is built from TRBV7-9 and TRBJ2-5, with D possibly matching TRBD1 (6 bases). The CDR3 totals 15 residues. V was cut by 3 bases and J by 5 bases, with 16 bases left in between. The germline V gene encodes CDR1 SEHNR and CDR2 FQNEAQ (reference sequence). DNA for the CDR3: TGTGCCAGCAGCTTTGTCCCACAGGGCGGCGAGACCCAGTACTTC. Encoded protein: CASSFVPQGGETQYF. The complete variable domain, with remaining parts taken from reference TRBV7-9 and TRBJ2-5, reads DTGVSQNPRHKITKRGQNVTFRCDPISEHNRLYWYRQTLGQGPEFLTYFQNEAQLEKSRLLSDRFSAERPKGSFSTLEIQRTEQGDSAMYLCASSFVPQGGETQYFGPGTRLLVL.

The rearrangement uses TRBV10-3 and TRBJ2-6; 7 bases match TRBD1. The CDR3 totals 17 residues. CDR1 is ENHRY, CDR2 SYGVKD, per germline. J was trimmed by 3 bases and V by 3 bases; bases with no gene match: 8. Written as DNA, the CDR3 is TGTGCCATCAGTGATGAGACCAGGGGGTGTGGGGCCAACGTCCTGACTTTC. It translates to CAISDETRGCGANVLTF.